This T cell receptor beta chain was observed in a study of blood T cell repertoires in COVID-19. Study details: The samples span acute and convalescent COVID-19 from the United States, Italy and Spain. T cells, B-cell-depleted T cells, or PBMCs supplied cDNA or gDNA.

The table lists this clone with a few counts. Per the original methods: Reference gene primers were amplified, and this amplification served to estimate nucleated cell counts. The assay was immunoSEQ multiplex PCR, and TCRdb's table has in-frame clones only and misses some. The DNA gave D and trimming, while V, J and clone size come from that table. The sample shows hundreds of thousands of clones, roughly 80% of them seen only once. The germline gives CDR1 SGDLS, CDR2 YYNGEE. The CDR3 loop spans 14 amino acids. V was pared by 1 base and J by 4 bases, with 6 bases between. This TCR came from a woman between 45 and 65 years old who had recovered from COVID-19. The chain is built from TRBV9 and TRBJ1-6, with D perhaps matching TRBD1 (5 bases). The sample consisted of peripheral blood. CDR3 nucleotides: TGTGCCAGCAGCGTAACAGGTTATAATTCACCCCTCCACTTT. It translates to CASSVTGYNSPLHF.